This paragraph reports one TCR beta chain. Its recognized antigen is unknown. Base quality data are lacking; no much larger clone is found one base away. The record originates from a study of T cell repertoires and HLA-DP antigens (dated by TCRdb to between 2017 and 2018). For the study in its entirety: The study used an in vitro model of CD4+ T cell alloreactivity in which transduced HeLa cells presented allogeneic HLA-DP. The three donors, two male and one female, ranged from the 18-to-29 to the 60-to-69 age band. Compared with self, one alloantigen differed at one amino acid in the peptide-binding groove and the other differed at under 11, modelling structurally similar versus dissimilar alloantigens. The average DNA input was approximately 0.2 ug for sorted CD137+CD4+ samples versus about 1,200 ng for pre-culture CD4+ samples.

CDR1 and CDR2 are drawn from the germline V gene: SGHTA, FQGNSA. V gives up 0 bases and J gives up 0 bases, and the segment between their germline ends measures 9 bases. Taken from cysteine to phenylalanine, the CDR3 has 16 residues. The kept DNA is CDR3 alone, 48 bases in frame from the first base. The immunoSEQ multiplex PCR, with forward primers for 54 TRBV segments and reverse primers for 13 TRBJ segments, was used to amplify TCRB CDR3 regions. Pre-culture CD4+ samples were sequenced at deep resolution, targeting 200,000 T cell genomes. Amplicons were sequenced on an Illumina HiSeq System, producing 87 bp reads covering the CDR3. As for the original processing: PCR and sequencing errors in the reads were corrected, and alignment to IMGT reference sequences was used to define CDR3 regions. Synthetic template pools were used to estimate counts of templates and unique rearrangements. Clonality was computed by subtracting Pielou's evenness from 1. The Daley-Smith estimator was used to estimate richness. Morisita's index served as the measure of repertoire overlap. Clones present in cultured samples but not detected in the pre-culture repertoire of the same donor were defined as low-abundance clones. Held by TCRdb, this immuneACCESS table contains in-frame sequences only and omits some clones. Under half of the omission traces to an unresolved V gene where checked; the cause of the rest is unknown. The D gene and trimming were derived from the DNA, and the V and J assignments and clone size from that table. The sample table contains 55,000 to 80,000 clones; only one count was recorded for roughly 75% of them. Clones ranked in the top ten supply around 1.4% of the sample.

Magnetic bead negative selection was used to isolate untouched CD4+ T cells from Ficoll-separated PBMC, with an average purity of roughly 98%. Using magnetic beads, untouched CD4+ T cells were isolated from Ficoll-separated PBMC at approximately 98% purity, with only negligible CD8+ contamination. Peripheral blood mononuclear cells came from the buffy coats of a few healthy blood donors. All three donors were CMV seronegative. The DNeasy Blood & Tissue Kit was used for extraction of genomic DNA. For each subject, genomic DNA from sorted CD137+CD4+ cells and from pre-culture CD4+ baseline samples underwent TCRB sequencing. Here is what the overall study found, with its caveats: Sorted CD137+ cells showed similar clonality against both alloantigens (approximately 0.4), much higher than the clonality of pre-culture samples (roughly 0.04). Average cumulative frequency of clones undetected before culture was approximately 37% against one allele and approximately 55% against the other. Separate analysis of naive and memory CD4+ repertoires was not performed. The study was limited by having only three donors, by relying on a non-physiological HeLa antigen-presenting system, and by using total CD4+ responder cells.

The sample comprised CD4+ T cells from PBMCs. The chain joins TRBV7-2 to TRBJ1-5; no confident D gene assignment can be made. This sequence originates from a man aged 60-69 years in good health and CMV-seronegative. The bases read TGTGCCAGCAGCTTAGCAGGCGGTGCTAGCAATCAGCCCCAGCATTTT. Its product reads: CASSLAGGASNQPQHF.